This TCR beta chain derives from a study of shared clonotypes between healthy human individuals. Study background: Donors, aged 18 to 49, were a couple of women and three men.

This CDR3 is built from 17 residues. Germline loops: CDR1 MNHEY, CDR2 SMNVEV (reference sequence). V lost 0 bases, J lost 2 bases, and 7 bases stayed unmatched. CD45RO negativity and positive selection for CCR7 defined naive CD8 cells, a population that excluded terminally differentiated effector memory CD45RA+ cells. Profiling relied on immunoSEQ multiplex PCR, and the TCRdb table lists in-frame clones only, not all of them. Among around 1,900,000 clones, just under 95% were seen once, and the ten largest hold around 1.7%. The receptor was derived from a man aged 18-30 years in good health. Some clones in this sample may be carry-over from other donors' samples. The sample was naive CD8+ T cells from PBMCs. The chain couples TRBV27 to TRBJ2-7; 10 bases are shared with TRBD2. This chain's CDR3 is CASSLSRLAGAPYEQYF. The CDR3 DNA follows: TGTGCCAGCAGTTTATCTCGGCTAGCGGGAGCCCCCTACGAGCAGTACTTC.